These 23 T cell receptor beta chains share one sample of origin, sequenced in a study of early T cells in non-severe SARS-CoV-2 infection (dated by TCRdb to about 2021). The receptor library was made with 5' RACE. Sequencing was carried out with a NextSeq 500. The public sequencing data were trimmed at Q25 with fastp and processed into clonotypes with MiXCR by TCRdb, which kept only in-frame beta chains. When rows share a CDR3 protein, they turn into one entry using the most common DNA and genes. Recorded for this sample are tens of thousands of distinct CDR3 sequences; 13% to 15% of them occurred a single time. The top ten clones comprise roughly 4.2% of the sample. Sequencing was performed on whole blood, taken at baseline. Every receptor here comes from an adult who was a healthcare worker with PCR-confirmed SARS-CoV-2 infection or an uninfected control (not recorded which).

This clonotype was seen a few times. The chain carries TRBV20-1 and TRBJ2-7; 9 bases agree with TRBD1. The germline gives CDR1 DFQATT, CDR2 SNEGSKA (reference sequence). V trimming: 4 bases; J trimming: 3 bases; junction bases outside the gene matches: 16. The CDR3 is 17 amino acids. Here the CDR3 DNA reads TGCAGTGCTACCCAGCTTCACCCGGGACAGGGCTTCTACGAGCAGTACTTC. Translating it yields CSATQLHPGQGFYEQYF.

The chain has TRBV13 and TRBJ2-7; a possible D gene is TRBD1 (8 bases). Germline V gene lookup returns CDR1 PRHDT and CDR2 FYEKMQ (reference sequence). Trimming removed 4 bases from V and 4 bases from J, with 20 bases in between. The CDR3 spans 16 residues. The CDR3 DNA reads as TGTGCCAGCAGCTGGGCGGGGGTTGGACAGGGATACGAGCAGTACTTC. This translates into CASSWAGVGQGYEQYF.

This clonotype was seen ten or more times. The chain is built from TRBV5-1 and TRBJ2-7, with D possibly matching TRBD2 (6 bases). The length of the CDR3 is 16 residues. Trimming shortened V by 0 bases and J by 0 bases, and 13 bases separated the two germline ends. The germline gives CDR1 SGHRS, CDR2 YFSETQ. The CDR3 DNA follows: TGCGCCAGCAGCTTGGCCCACTCTAGCGACTCCTACGAGCAGTACTTC. It codes for CASSLAHSSDSYEQYF.

This chain's CDR3 is CASSPRGGVRLLQDYGYTF. CDR3 DNA sequence: TGTGCCAGCAGCCCCCGTGGAGGGGTCCGGCTCCTCCAGGACTATGGCTACACCTTC. The rearrangement uses TRBV7-9 and TRBJ1-2; weak D call: TRBD1 (5 bases). The V end lost 5 bases, the J end lost 3 bases, and 28 bases lay between the germline ends. From germline, CDR1 is SEHNR and CDR2 FQNEAQ (reference sequence). CDR3 length: 19 amino acids.

The sample holds a few counts of this clonotype. V usage is TRBV20-1 and J usage is TRBJ1-1; 9 bases match TRBD1. With V trimmed by 6 bases and J by 5 bases, 7 bases remained unmatched. This CDR3 contains 13 residues. Germline lookup yields CDR1 DFQATT and CDR2 SNEGSKA (reference sequence). CDR3 DNA sequence: TGCAGTGCCGTCGGACAGGGGATGACTGAAGCTTTCTTT. It yields the protein CSAVGQGMTEAFF.

This clonotype was recorded many times. The chain combines TRBV28 with TRBJ1-6; 9 nucleotides agree with TRBD1. Germline lookup yields CDR1 MDHEN and CDR2 SYDVKM. The CDR3 totals 15 residues. V shed 3 bases, J shed 10 bases, and the junction held 7 bases outside the gene matches. CDR3: CASSFPGTGRSPLHF. CDR3 sequence (DNA): TGTGCCAGCAGTTTCCCCGGGACAGGGAGGTCACCCCTCCACTTT.

The chain carries TRBV11-2 and TRBJ1-1; D ambiguous. Trimming cost V 0 bases and J 2 bases, with 16 bases left between them. Germline values: CDR1 SGHAT, CDR2 FQNNGV. The CDR3 extends over 17 amino acids. The CDR3 sequence: CASSLEGWTVTNTEAFF. CDR3 nucleotides: TGTGCCAGCAGCTTAGAAGGATGGACCGTGACAAACACTGAAGCTTTCTTT.

The V call is TRBV24-1, the J call TRBJ2-1; 13 bases align to TRBD2. The CDR3 runs 19 residues. V gave up 3 bases and J gave up 3 bases; unmatched junction bases: 10. The germline CDR1 and CDR2 sequences are KGHDR and SFDVKD. The CDR3: CATSDPAGTSGKGYNEQFF. The DNA for the CDR3 is TGTGCCACCAGTGATCCCGCCGGGACTAGCGGGAAGGGCTACAATGAGCAGTTCTTC.

This clonotype has only a few counts. The V call is TRBV18, the J call TRBJ1-6; 10 bases agree with TRBD1. Germline-derived CDR1 and CDR2 are KGHSH and LQKENI. J lost 8 bases, V lost 2 bases, and 0 bases had no gene match. The CDR3 has 14 residues. This CDR3 is CASSPGQGDSPLHF. The CDR3 nucleotides read TGTGCCAGCTCACCAGGACAGGGGGATTCACCCCTCCACTTT.

The chain's CDR3 is CASSQSPSTDTQYF. The CDR3 DNA reads as TGTGCCAGCAGCCAAAGCCCGTCCACAGATACGCAGTATTTT. The gene calls are TRBV3-1 and TRBJ2-3; D gene ambiguous. The CDR3 totals 14 residues. V lost 2 bases and J 2 bases, leaving 8 bases between the germline ends. CDR1 and CDR2 from the germline V gene are LGHDT and YNNKEL (reference sequence).

The table lists this clonotype with a few counts. The chain uses TRBV7-3 and TRBJ1-1; 9 bases are a match to TRBD1. CDR1 is SGHTA and CDR2 is FQGTGA in the germline V gene. The CDR3 contains 15 residues. Losses at the gene ends were 5 bases for V and 4 bases for J; bases not matched to a gene: 8. The DNA for the CDR3 is TGTGCCAGCAGCGCGGACAGGGGAAAGGGCACTGAAGCTTTCTTT. The encoded protein is CASSADRGKGTEAFF.

This clonotype was picked up a small number of times. The chain recombines TRBV5-4 with TRBJ2-2; the D gene is possibly TRBD2 (6 bases). The V end lost 3 bases, the J end lost 3 bases, and 18 bases lay between the germline ends. Looked up from germline, CDR1 is SGHNT and CDR2 is YYREEE (reference sequence). This CDR3 has 17 amino acids. CDR3 loop: CASSSRGSGGDTGELFF. The CDR3 DNA reads as TGTGCCAGCAGCTCCCGGGGTAGCGGAGGGGACACCGGGGAGCTGTTTTTT.

This clonotype was observed many times. The gene calls are TRBV5-8 and TRBJ2-4; 12 bases match TRBD2. The J segment lost 9 bases and the V segment lost 1 base, leaving 8 bases of the junction unmatched. Germline V gives CDR1 SGHTS, CDR2 YDEGEE. CDR3 size: 16 residues. In DNA form, the CDR3 reads TGTGCCAGCAGCTTGAGTCGGCTAGCGGGAGGGGGCATTCAGTACTTC. It yields the protein CASSLSRLAGGGIQYF.

Many counts were recorded for this clonotype. V gene TRBV5-1 combines with J gene TRBJ2-5, with TRBD2 identical over 10 bases. Per the germline V gene, CDR1 is SGHRS and CDR2 is YFSETQ. The CDR3 loop spans 16 amino acids. J gave up 2 bases and V 0 bases, and 4 bases lay outside the gene matches. CDR3 bases: TGCGCCAGCAGCTTGGACGGACTAGCGGATCAAGAGACCCAGTACTTC. Translated, it gives CASSLDGLADQETQYF. The whole variable domain, filled in from reference TRBV5-1 and TRBJ2-5, reads KAGVTQTPRYLIKTRGQQVTLSCSPISGHRSVSWYQQTPGQGLQFLFEYFSETQRNKGNFPGRFSGRQFSNSRSEMNVSTLELGDSALYLCASSLDGLADQETQYFGPGTRLLVL.

This clonotype came up a few times. The gene calls are TRBV7-9 and TRBJ1-5; maybe TRBD1 (6 bases). The CDR3 covers 12 residues. Germline V gene sequence: CDR1 SEHNR, CDR2 FQNEAQ (reference sequence). CDR3 sequence: CASGQPNQPQHF. The DNA of the CDR3 is TGTGCTAGCGGACAGCCGAATCAGCCCCAGCATTTT.

This clonotype was recorded many times. The chain joins TRBV27 to TRBJ2-1, with D perhaps matching TRBD1 (5 bases). Trimming pared 1 base from V and 7 bases from J, leaving 8 bases between. This CDR3 region has 13 residues. Germline lookup yields CDR1 MNHEY and CDR2 SMNVEV (reference sequence). The CDR3 region has the DNA TGTGCCAGCAGTTTATGGGCAGGGAATGAGCAGTTCTTC. The encoded protein is CASSLWAGNEQFF.

This clonotype was seen many times. This rearrangement joins TRBV2 to TRBJ1-1; possibly TRBD1 for D (6 bases). Germline values: CDR1 SNHLY, CDR2 FYNNEI. The V and J ends lost 5 bases and 1 base respectively, with 8 bases between them. CDR3 length equals 13 residues. DNA of the CDR3: TGTGCCAGCAGTCAGGGGCCGAACACTGAAGCTTTCTTT. Translated: CASSQGPNTEAFF.

The rearrangement joins TRBV19 to TRBJ2-1, with 8 bases aligning to TRBD2. V shed 6 bases, J shed 0 bases, and the junction held 7 bases outside the gene matches. This CDR3 comprises 16 residues. Germline CDR1 and CDR2: LNHDA and SQIVND (reference sequence). Here the CDR3 reads CASRIHSGISYNEQFF. The CDR3 DNA sequence: TGTGCCAGTAGGATACATAGCGGGATCTCCTACAATGAGCAGTTCTTC. Together with reference TRBV19 and TRBJ2-1, the CDR3 gives the full variable domain: DGGITQSPKYLFRKEGQNVTLSCEQNLNHDAMYWYRQDPGQGLRLIYYSQIVNDFQKGDIAEGYSVSREKKESFPLTVTSAQKNPTAFYLCASRIHSGISYNEQFFGPGTRLTVL.

The chain joins TRBV28 to TRBJ2-2, with D possibly TRBD1 on 5 matching bases. Germline CDR1 reads MDHEN; CDR2 reads SYDVKM. V gave up 1 base and J gave up 1 base, with 7 bases separating them. This CDR3 contains 15 residues. CDR3 coding DNA: TGTGCCAGCAGTTTATCCAGGGTGAACACCGGGGAGCTGTTTTTT. Translation gives CASSLSRVNTGELFF. The entire variable domain, with the rest obtained from reference TRBV28 and TRBJ2-2, is as follows: DVKVTQSSRYLVKRTGEKVFLECVQDMDHENMFWYRQDPGLGLRLIYFSYDVKMKEKGDIPEGYSVSREKKERFSLILESASTNQTSMYLCASSLSRVNTGELFFGEGSRLTVL.

This clonotype came up a few times. J is TRBJ2-5 and V is TRBV5-5; TRBD2 agrees at 12 bases. The V gene end was trimmed by 0 bases and the J gene end by 5 bases; junction bases not matched to a gene: 5. Germline loops: CDR1 SGHKS, CDR2 YYEKEE (reference sequence). The CDR3 loop spans 16 amino acids. In DNA, the CDR3 is TGTGCCAGCAGCTTGGGACTAGCGGGAGTGAGGGAGACCCAGTACTTC. It is translated as CASSLGLAGVRETQYF.

This clonotype was recorded a few times. The CDR3 DNA follows: TGCAGTGCAAACCCCCAACGGGTCACCGGGGTATATGGCTACACCTTC. Translated, it gives CSANPQRVTGVYGYTF. This chain connects TRBV20-1 to TRBJ1-2; D is undetermined. Trimming took 6 bases from V and 5 from J, leaving 25 bases between them. Germline CDR1 reads DFQATT; CDR2 reads SNEGSKA (reference sequence). The CDR3 is 16 amino acids.

This clonotype has more than one count but fewer than ten. The rearrangement links TRBV7-9 to TRBJ2-5; TRBD2 agrees at 9 bases. Trimming cost V 5 bases and J 5 bases; bases outside gene matches: 12. CDR1 is SEHNR, CDR2 FQNEAQ, per germline (reference sequence). This CDR3 region has 16 residues. CDR3 in amino acids: CASSPGLAHHLETQYF. The CDR3 nucleotides are TGTGCCAGCAGCCCGGGACTAGCTCACCATTTGGAGACCCAGTACTTC.

In this sample, this clonotype turned up a few times. The chain carries TRBV7-2 and TRBJ1-1; no reliable D call. Germline CDR1 and CDR2: SGHTA and FQGNSA. Trimming took 4 bases from V and 0 from J, leaving 6 bases between them. This CDR3 region has 13 residues. CDR3 loop: CASSSIMNTEAFF. The CDR3 region has the DNA TGTGCCAGCAGCTCGATTATGAACACTGAAGCTTTCTTT. The whole variable domain, filled in from reference TRBV7-2 and TRBJ1-1, reads GAGVSQSPSNKVTEKGKDVELRCDPISGHTALYWYRQSLGQGLEFLIYFQGNSAPDKSGLPSDRFSAERTGGSVSTLTIQRTQQEDSAVYLCASSSIMNTEAFFGQGTRLTVV.